This T cell receptor (beta chain) was documented in a study of regulatory T cells in long-lasting Graves disease. This clonotype showed up many times. Through Arm-PCR of CDR3 regions and iRepertoire HTBI primers, TCR beta libraries were built. TCRdb re-called the multiplex PCR reads with MiXCR, one entry per CDR3 protein. The repertoire holds approximately 480,000 distinct CDR3 sequences, with around 16% as singletons. Time point denoted: newly diagnosed GD, antithyroid drugs for less than 3 months. Extracted RNA from PBMCs served as the source of the TCR library. Clinicians diagnosed Graves' disease using American Thyroid Association guidelines. This CDR3 has 14 residues. Germline assignment: CDR1 SNHLY and CDR2 FYNNEI. Trimming cost V 3 bases and J 3 bases, with 9 bases left between them. Separately, the same data were catalogued under a study of T cells in Graves' hyperthyroidism and ophthalmopathy.

The sequence was collected from a man between 35 and 55 years old with Graves disease. This specimen consisted of peripheral blood mononuclear cells (PBMCs), obtained at new diagnosis, from a patient treated with antithyroid drugs. The V and J genes are TRBV2 and TRBJ1-5; D not resolved. DNA for the CDR3: TGTGCCAGCAGTGATATAAGCAACAATCAGCCCCAGCATTTT. Its translation: CASSDISNNQPQHF.